Below are 19 T cell receptor beta chains sequenced from a single sample in a study of T cells in Graves' hyperthyroidism and ophthalmopathy. TCR beta CDR3 regions were amplified from RNA. HTBI primers were the set used in a first-round RT-PCR of the TCR CDR3. MiXCR, run by TCRdb on the multiplex PCR reads, gives a single entry per CDR3 protein. The sample lists 360,000 or so distinct CDR3 sequences; around a sixth were seen once. The specimen sequenced was blood. The receptors stem from a woman between 40 and 55 years old with Graves' ophthalmopathy.

Many counts were recorded for this clonotype. This chain joins TRBV6-2 or TRBV6-3 and TRBJ2-7; TRBD1 might be the D (6 bases). The V gene lost 3 bases and the J gene lost 3 bases, with 15 bases spanning the gap. This CDR3 spans 15 amino acids. From germline, CDR1 is MNHEY and CDR2 SVGEGT. The CDR3 bases are TGTGCCAGCAGTTATACAGGGCAAGGATACTACGAGCAGTACTTC. Amino acid sequence: CASSYTGQGYYEQYF.

This clonotype was picked up many times. This chain links TRBV2 with TRBJ1-5; TRBD1 might be the D (6 bases). This CDR3 comprises 15 residues. Trimming cost V 4 bases and J 6 bases, with 16 bases left between them. The germline CDR1 and CDR2 sequences are SNHLY and FYNNEI. The CDR3 nucleotides read TGTGCCAGCAGTGGTCACGGGGGCGCGGGTCAGCCCCAGCATTTT. Amino acid sequence: CASSGHGGAGQPQHF.

This clonotype was seen at least ten times. The chain recombines TRBV5-1 with TRBJ1-1; tentatively, D is TRBD1 (6 bases). This CDR3 has 14 residues. Trimming took 4 bases from V and 4 from J, leaving 14 bases between them. Germline V gives CDR1 SGHRS, CDR2 YFSETQ. This chain's CDR3 is CASSIQGIGTEAFF. As DNA, the CDR3 is TGCGCCAGCAGCATCCAGGGGATCGGCACTGAAGCTTTCTTT. Together with reference TRBV5-1 and TRBJ1-1, the CDR3 gives the full variable domain: KAGVTQTPRYLIKTRGQQVTLSCSPISGHRSVSWYQQTPGQGLQFLFEYFSETQRNKGNFPGRFSGRQFSNSRSEMNVSTLELGDSALYLCASSIQGIGTEAFFGQGTRLTVV.

This clonotype has at least ten counts. The chain uses TRBV20-1 and TRBJ1-5; 9 bases align to TRBD1. V trimming: 3 bases; J trimming: 4 bases; junction bases outside the gene matches: 7. The CDR3 covers 15 residues. Germline V gene sequence: CDR1 DFQATT, CDR2 SNEGSKA (reference sequence). The CDR3 DNA sequence: TGCAGTGCTAGGGCTGGCGGGACAGGGAATCAGCCCCAGCATTTT. This encodes CSARAGGTGNQPQHF.

Many counts were recorded for this clonotype. The chain uses TRBV10-3 and TRBJ2-7; D gene uncertain. The CDR3 is 19 amino acids. Germline CDR1 ENHRY, CDR2 SYGVKD. The germline V and J ends were trimmed by 1 base and 4 bases, with 26 bases remaining between them. The CDR3 DNA reads TGTGCCATCAGTGAGTTTTTCCCATCTGCCGGAAGCCGCAAATACGAGCAGTACTTC. This gives the protein CAISEFFPSAGSRKYEQYF.

In this sample, this clonotype turned up many times. The chain employs TRBV4-1 and TRBJ1-1; a possible D gene is TRBD1 (6 bases). The V gene lost 4 bases and the J gene lost 1 base, with 19 bases spanning the gap. CDR3 length: 17 amino acids. CDR1 is MGHRA, CDR2 YSYEKL, per germline. The CDR3 sequence is CASSPRVGGGGNTEAFF. CDR3 nucleotide sequence: TGCGCCAGCAGCCCTAGGGTAGGGGGAGGAGGGAACACTGAAGCTTTCTTT.

In its sample, this clonotype was seen a few times. The V call is TRBV18, the J call TRBJ2-1; 7 bases fit TRBD1. The trim removed 3 bases at V and 8 bases at J, leaving 10 bases unmatched. This CDR3 comprises 15 residues. Germline values: CDR1 KGHSH, CDR2 LQKENI. CDR3 nucleotides: TGTGCCAGCTCACCTTCAGGGGACAGACGTGATGAGCAGTTCTTC. Its translation: CASSPSGDRRDEQFF.

The gene calls are TRBV24-1 and TRBJ2-5; TRBD1 agrees at 8 bases. J gave up 4 bases and V 4 bases, and 13 bases lay outside the gene matches. CDR1 and CDR2 (germline): KGHDR, SFDVKD. This CDR3 spans 17 amino acids. In DNA, the CDR3 is TGTGCCACCAGTGACCCGGGCCGACGGGACAGGATAGAGACCCAGTACTTC. Translating it yields CATSDPGRRDRIETQYF.

In its sample, this clonotype was seen many times. The CDR3 DNA reads as TGTGCCAGCAGCCACGGGAACACTGAAGCTTTCTTT. Amino acids: CASSHGNTEAFF. The rearrangement uses TRBV3-1 and TRBJ1-1; D is uncertain. Germline V gene data show CDR1 as LGHDT and CDR2 as YNNKEL (reference sequence). Trimming stripped 3 bases from V and 1 base from J, with 3 bases between. This CDR3 is 12 amino acids long.

About this clonotype itself: No conserved phenylalanine or tryptophan ends this CDR3, so it is likely a read error. The J gene is TRBJ1-1, the V gene TRBV20-1; 9 nucleotides agree with TRBD1. The CDR3 covers 11 residues. Germline lookup yields CDR1 DFQATT and CDR2 SNEGSKA (reference sequence). In nucleotides, the CDR3 is TGCGCCGGGACAGGGATGGATGAAGCTTTCTTA. Protein product: CAGTGMDEAFL.

This clonotype came up many times. CDR3 amino acids: CSARSRVSYEQYF. CDR3 in DNA: TGCAGTGCTAGGAGCAGGGTATCGTACGAGCAGTACTTC. The chain couples TRBV20-1 to TRBJ2-7; maybe TRBD1 (5 bases). Germline V gives CDR1 DFQATT, CDR2 SNEGSKA (reference sequence). This CDR3 is built from 13 residues. V was cut by 3 bases and J by 4 bases, with 13 bases left in between.

The CDR3: CASSVGGSSPLHF. In DNA, the CDR3 is TGTGCCAGCAGCGTAGGTGGGTCTTCACCCCTCCACTTT. The J gene is TRBJ1-6, the V gene TRBV9; D not certain. The V end was cut by 0 bases, the J end by 9 bases, with 7 bases between. Germline CDR1 reads SGDLS; CDR2 reads YYNGEE. CDR3 length equals 13 residues.

This clonotype was detected only once. This sequence joins TRBV19 and TRBJ2-7, with 8 bases aligning to TRBD2. The CDR3 contains 14 residues. The V gene end was trimmed by 6 bases and the J gene end by 6 bases; junction bases not matched to a gene: 10. CDR1 is LNHDA, CDR2 SQIVND, per germline (reference sequence). CDR3 region: CASRSGGTRGEQYF. Here the CDR3 DNA reads TGTGCCAGTAGGTCGGGAGGGACGAGGGGCGAGCAGTACTTC.

This clonotype occurred many times. The chain couples TRBV12-3 or TRBV12-4 to TRBJ1-5; 7 nucleotides agree with TRBD1. V lost 1 base and J lost 1; bases outside the gene matches: 7. The CDR3 has 17 residues. The CDR3 DNA follows: TGTGCCAGCAGTTTAGGGTCTTGGGGACAGAGCAATCAGCCCCAGCATTTT. Translation: CASSLGSWGQSNQPQHF.

This clonotype was seen ten or more times. As DNA, the CDR3 is TGTGCCAGCAGTTACTCGAGCGGTCTCTACGAGCAGTACTTC. The encoded protein is CASSYSSGLYEQYF. The chain employs TRBV6-5 and TRBJ2-7; D may be TRBD2 (5 bases). There are 14 residues in the CDR3. Germline CDR1 MNHEY, CDR2 SVGAGI. The V and J ends lost 0 bases and 3 bases respectively, with 9 bases between them.

The chain employs TRBV6-1 and TRBJ2-7; 9 bases match TRBD1. V shed 3 bases and J 3 bases; nucleotides not matched to a gene: 3. The CDR3 has 14 residues. Germline V gene data show CDR1 as MNHNS and CDR2 as SASEGT. DNA for the CDR3: TGTGCCAGCAGTGAGGGGACAGGGAACTACGAGCAGTACTTC. This codes for CASSEGTGNYEQYF.

This clonotype was seen at least ten times. The chain recombines TRBV6-5 with TRBJ2-2; TRBD1 agrees at 9 bases. This CDR3 contains 16 residues. V lost 5 bases, J lost 5 bases, and 9 bases stayed unmatched. Germline V gene data show CDR1 as MNHEY and CDR2 as SVGAGI. The CDR3 sequence is CASSHIGQGKTGELFF. CDR3 in DNA: TGTGCCAGCAGTCACATCGGACAGGGGAAGACCGGGGAGCTGTTTTTT.

The chain links TRBV6-5 to TRBJ1-2; possible D gene TRBD1, 5 bases. Between the trimmed V and J ends, which lost 2 bases and 3 bases, there was a span of 10 bases. Per germline, CDR1 MNHEY and CDR2 SVGAGI. The CDR3 has 14 residues. The DNA for the CDR3 is TGTGCCAGCAGTTACAAGATCAGGGACTATGGCTACACCTTC. Translation: CASSYKIRDYGYTF.

This clonotype occurred once. CDR3 sequence: CASGGGGAIRESYEQYF. Here the CDR3 DNA reads TGTGCCAGCGGTGGCGGGGGGGCGATTCGGGAATCCTACGAGCAGTACTTC. The chain couples TRBV6-1 to TRBJ2-7; 9 nucleotides align to TRBD2. Germline V gives CDR1 MNHNS, CDR2 SASEGT. J lost 1 base, V lost 8 bases, and 15 bases had no gene match. The CDR3 contains 17 residues.